This entry is about one T cell receptor (beta chain). The sample holds a few counts of this clone. What antigen it recognizes has not been identified. No much larger clone exists at a distance of one base, and base qualities are not known. The cohort comprised more than 550 healthy bone marrow donors. At the time of sampling, every cohort member was nominally healthy, though immune exposures that went unrecorded were likely present. The donor was CMV seropositive and belonged to the group of 250 to 300 seropositive cohort members. A peripheral blood sample was provided by each donor, and peripheral blood mononuclear cells were used for TCR beta sequencing. The Qiagen DNeasy Blood Extraction Kit was used to extract genomic DNA from the blood cell samples. The sample belongs to a study of cytomegalovirus exposure and HLA in healthy donors listed by TCRdb under 2017. In terms of the full investigation: An earlier analysis of roughly 630 of the donors reported about 290 Gb of sequence data and around 110 million unique TCR beta sequences from 150 million to 200 million T cells. About 320 gigabases of sequencing data and 70 million to 100 million unique TCR sequences were included in an early release covering 550 to 800 HLA-typed donors. Of the 300 to 400 genotyped donors, 65% to 90% fell in the genetic ancestry cluster associated with self-reported Caucasian donors. The study aimed to test whether cataloging public T cell receptors could reveal signatures of past pathogen exposure. The study used immunosequencing to profile the T cell repertoires of 666 subjects and linked those repertoires to cytomegalovirus serostatus. Along with the roughly 700-subject first cohort, a separate validation cohort of approximately 110 different subjects was used. To predict cytomegalovirus infection status, the study brought together high-throughput TCR immunosequencing, statistical association of individual TCRs with disease status, and machine learning. A later analysis re-analyzed previously published TCR beta repertoires from 660 or so donors and added high-resolution HLA genotyping to study TCR occurrence patterns. In the later analysis, no new phenotypic data were used to find candidate immune exposures; instead, reliance was placed on TCR beta sequences and their occurrence across donors. An earlier analysis of nearly 600 of the donors applied high-throughput TCR beta sequencing to assess whether each TCR beta V gene segment acted as functional or pseudogenic. Donor age, sex, ethnicity and CMV serostatus were compiled together with the repertoire data. A later genetic analysis took genome-wide SNP genotypes for about 55% of the 666 donors and used that subset as a discovery cohort. Every discovery cohort repertoire had been produced on one sequencing platform. HLA typing included class I and class II loci at four-digit resolution. Typing coverage differed by locus: A, B, C, DRB1 and DQB1 were typed in about 629-640 donors, DQA1 in 522, DPA1 in over 600, and DPB1 in 450 to 490. Four to six DR-DQ haplotypes were handled as single units for association and clustering, since linkage in the cohort was strong. On average, roughly 240,000 unique TCR beta nucleotide sequences were sequenced per donor among roughly 430 genotyped donors of the cohort, with around 19% of those sequences being non-productive.

Broad study findings and their caveats: The authors suggested that the approach could potentially be extended to other disease states and immunological phenotypes. Several of the top co-occurrence clusters appeared to be linked to parvovirus B19, influenza, CMV and Epstein-Barr virus, according to a later analysis. V-gene and J-gene trimming of TCR beta chains was associated with a missense DCLRE1C variant in a later genetic analysis, and the association was replicated in an independent cohort. A further reported finding was that TCR beta sequences accurately predicted the HLA-A and HLA-B alleles for most subjects in the first cohort. At a false discovery rate of 0.05, a later analysis linked around 15,000 TCR beta sequences to specific HLA alleles. Most TCR sequences were seen in very few donors, while some public TCRs were found in many individuals. A later analysis found that HLA-associated TCR beta chains were more clonally expanded and had lower generation probabilities than equally common non-associated chains. Most CMV-associated TCR beta chains appeared to be HLA-restricted in a later analysis, and the HLA associations seemed to be driven largely by CMV exposure. Assigning TCR associations to individual alleles was difficult when HLA alleles, especially DR and DQ, strongly co-occurred. The earlier analysis of nearly 600 of the donors excluded roughly 16 rarely observed V segments, including chromosome 9 orphons, because counts were too low. The study gave a list of under 200 TCR beta chains associated with cytomegalovirus. Linkage disequilibrium might explain the correlated functional status among segregating V segments, but an unknown experimental factor could not be excluded. Compared with the 666-donor mean, donors in an Asian-associated ancestry cluster had fewer N-insertions in productive TCRs, according to a later genetic analysis. In an earlier analysis of approximately 590 of the donors, most TCR beta V segments appeared in productive rearrangements about 87% or about 30% of the time, broadly matching IMGT annotations. Because HLA typing was missing for some donors at each locus, association tests included only the typed subset. In vitro tests confirmed that a few of the cytomegalovirus-associated TCR beta chains recognize cytomegalovirus antigens. The classifier was reported to diagnose cytomegalovirus status with high specificity and sensitivity in both the original cohort and the validation cohort. Only TCR beta chains were sequenced in this cohort, and the absence of alpha or paired-chain data limited detectable features. A cluster of highly shared sequence variants was judged likely to represent a technical artifact of the sequencing pipeline. In a later analysis, the rate of TCR association differed among HLA loci, with DRB1 alleles having the most associated TCRs and HLA-C alleles having the fewest. CMV serostatus was the only immune exposure information available for the cohort. Presence/absence analyses assumed roughly uniform sequencing depth across donors, an assumption that may not hold.

The library was obtained by the immunoSEQ multiplex PCR assay. The multiplex PCR relied on a mix of 60 forward primers for TCR Vbeta segments and 13 reverse primers for TCR Jbeta segments. The CDR3 region of rearranged TCR beta genes was amplified from genomic DNA by a multiplex PCR assay. Amplified TCR beta libraries were sequenced as 87-base-pair reads on the Illumina HiSeq System. In the source study's methods: A later analysis tallied some 79 million unique TCR beta chains across the 700 or so repertoires, and 10 million to 11 million of those chains were shared by two or more donors. Raw reads were error-corrected and collapsed into unique sequences with a nearest-neighbor algorithm that merged closely related sequences to remove PCR and sequencing errors. CDR3 sequences were aligned to IMGT reference sequences to assign V, D and J gene segments. For a sequence to be retained, a match of at least six nucleotides was required to both a V gene segment and a J gene segment. Rearrangements were classified as productive when the CDR3 lacked stop codons and remained in frame with V and J, and all other rearrangements were classified as non-productive. Following IMGT convention, CDR3 was defined as the stretch from the second conserved V-encoded cysteine up to the conserved J-encoded phenylalanine. The earlier analysis of fewer than 700 of the donors excluded sequences that lacked an unambiguous match to a single V gene segment. In an earlier analysis of 587 of the donors, a V segment was called functional when productive rearrangements were above 56.7%, and segregating when the standard deviation between donors exceeded 5%. A statistical classification framework was built to diagnose cytomegalovirus status from the catalog of TCR beta chain sequences. A later analysis assigned V and J genes by comparing TCR nucleotide sequences with IMGT/GENE-DB human TR gene sequences. Using the TCRdist pipeline, a later analysis assigned CDR3 sequences along with most-parsimonious VDJ recombination scenarios. In a later analysis, every TCR beta chain was defined by the combination of its CDR3 amino acid sequence and its V-gene family, and reads without a unique V-gene family were dropped. A later analysis removed several hundred highly shared, low-generation-probability nucleotide sequences to deal with suspected cross-contamination and a sequencing artifact. A later analysis calculated a clonal expansion index for each public chain from normalized within-repertoire ranks of inferred template counts. In a later analysis, generation probabilities were computed with a VDJ recombination model fitted to out-of-frame rearrangements, and the resulting probabilities were checked against IGoR. In a later analysis, hypergeometric tests were used to score TCR-TCR, TCR-HLA and TCR-CMV co-occurrence, with a repertoire-size bias correction applied to TCR pairs. To estimate false discovery rates, a later analysis permuted the HLA or CMV assignments 20 times. In a later analysis, co-occurring TCRs were grouped with DBSCAN, and TCRdist sequence similarity was added when clustering was performed within HLA-allele-positive subsets. Repertoires with fewer than 30,000 or more than 120,000 public chains, plus five repertoires with anomalous nucleotide sharing, were excluded from co-occurrence clustering. Held by TCRdb, this immuneACCESS table contains in-frame sequences only and omits some clones. Under half of the omission traces to an unresolved V gene where checked; the cause of the rest is unknown. V and J calls and clone size are those listed in that table; D and trimming were worked out from the DNA. The sample table shows about 70,000 clones, and more than 75% are seen once. About 3% of the sample goes to the ten largest clones.

The TCR originated in a girl under 18 in good health and CMV-seropositive. Sequences were obtained from PBMCs.

The CDR3: CAWKWWRGGSGANVLTF. DNA sequence: TGTGCCTGGAAGTGGTGGAGGGGGGGGTCTGGGGCCAACGTCCTGACTTTC. The rearrangement combines TRBV30 with TRBJ2-6; perhaps TRBD2 is the D gene, with 7 bases matching. CDR1 and CDR2 are drawn from the germline V gene (reference sequence): GTSNPN, SVGIG. The CDR3 covers 17 residues, taking in both the cysteine and the phenylalanine. The CDR3 DNA has 51 bases and is translated from base 1. Trimming costs V 4 bases and J 1 base, and their ends lie 17 bases apart.